The 18 T cell receptor beta chains presented below share a single source sample, sequenced in a study of T cells after yellow fever vaccination. TCRdb called the 5' RACE reads again in MiXCR, with one record for every CDR3 protein. The profile shows 500,000 to 650,000 distinct CDR3 sequences, roughly 13% of them singletons. This material consisted of PBMCs, taken on the day of the yellow fever booster vaccination. These receptors originate from a man aged 25-45 years who received the YFV17D yellow fever vaccine.

V is TRBV12-3 or TRBV12-4 and J is TRBJ2-5; 7 positions agree with TRBD1. CDR3 length: 15 amino acids. V was clipped by 2 bases and J by 1 base; unmatched bases: 4. The CDR3 here is CASSLSGTVQETQYF. The DNA of the CDR3 is TGTGCCAGCAGTTTATCCGGGACAGTCCAAGAGACCCAGTACTTC.

This rearrangement joins TRBV11-2 to TRBJ1-2; D is perhaps TRBD1 (5 bases). CDR3 length equals 18 residues. V was pared by 4 bases and J by 7 bases, with 28 bases between. Looked up from germline, CDR1 is SGHAT and CDR2 is FQNNGV. The CDR3 spells CASSSTRDGAVGDGGYTF. DNA of the CDR3: TGTGCCAGCAGCTCCACCCGGGACGGGGCAGTAGGAGACGGTGGCTACACCTTC.

This clonotype was seen ten or more times. V usage is TRBV6-2 or TRBV6-3 and J usage is TRBJ2-3; no clear D gene. The germline V gene encodes CDR1 MNHEY and CDR2 SVGEGT. This CDR3 has 13 residues. Trimming pared 2 bases from V and 3 bases from J, leaving 6 bases between. CDR3 nucleotide sequence: TGTGCCAGCAGTTACCTGTTAACAGATACGCAGTATTTT. Translated: CASSYLLTDTQYF.

This clonotype was picked up a small number of times. CDR3: CSADSGTTNTGELFF. As DNA, the CDR3 is TGCAGTGCCGACTCCGGGACAACGAACACCGGGGAGCTGTTTTTT. This chain joins TRBV20-1 and TRBJ2-2; D is perhaps TRBD1 (6 bases). Between the trimmed V and J ends, which lost 6 bases and 0 bases, there was a span of 14 bases. The CDR3 length is 15 residues. CDR1 is DFQATT, CDR2 SNEGSKA, per germline (reference sequence).

This chain connects TRBV2 to TRBJ2-1; D gene ambiguous. CDR3 length: 12 amino acids. Germline V gene data show CDR1 as SNHLY and CDR2 as FYNNEI. The V gene lost 7 bases and the J gene lost 5 bases, with 9 bases spanning the gap. CDR3 DNA: TGTGCCAGCAACGACCCCGACAATGAGCAGTTCTTC. As protein: CASNDPDNEQFF.

V and J are TRBV11-2 and TRBJ1-5; 7 nucleotides match TRBD1. Germline V gives CDR1 SGHAT, CDR2 FQNNGV. The CDR3 runs to 14 residues. The trim removed 2 bases at V and 5 bases at J, leaving 3 bases unmatched. The CDR3 nucleotides are TGTGCCAGCAGCTTACCGGGACAGTATCAGCCCCAGCATTTT. It encodes CASSLPGQYQPQHF.

V usage is TRBV7-2 and J usage is TRBJ2-3; D possibly corresponds to TRBD2 (6 bases). V lost 3 bases to trimming and J lost 12 bases, with 16 bases between them. Looked up from germline, CDR1 is SGHTA and CDR2 is FQGNSA. The CDR3 consists of 13 residues. Written as DNA, the CDR3 is TGTGCCAGCAGCTTTCGCGGGGCGACTAGTCAGTATTTT. This gives the protein CASSFRGATSQYF.

This clonotype was recorded a few times. CDR3 region: CASSQAPHGQNEKLFF. CDR3 in DNA: TGCGCCAGCAGCCAAGCCCCCCACGGCCAGAATGAAAAACTGTTTTTT. V gene TRBV4-3 combines with J gene TRBJ1-4; D is undetermined. Per the germline V gene, CDR1 is LGHNA and CDR2 is YSLEER. The V and J ends lost 1 base and 5 bases respectively, with 14 bases between them. CDR3 length equals 16 residues.

This clonotype was observed at least ten times. This rearrangement joins TRBV12-3 or TRBV12-4 to TRBJ1-5; D gene ambiguous. Trimming pared 6 bases from V and 2 bases from J, leaving 8 bases between. This CDR3 region has 13 residues. For the CDR3, the DNA is TGTGCCAGCAGCTCCGGTGGCAATCAGCCCCAGCATTTT. Its translation: CASSSGGNQPQHF.

This clonotype has only a few counts. V is TRBV5-1 and J is TRBJ2-7, with 12 bases identical to TRBD2. This CDR3 is built from 16 residues. Germline CDR1 SGHRS, CDR2 YFSETQ. Trimming at V came to 1 base and at J to 6 bases, leaving 8 bases not matched to a gene. This chain's CDR3 is CASSLTGTSGQGEQYF. CDR3 DNA sequence: TGCGCCAGCAGCTTGACCGGGACTAGCGGGCAAGGCGAGCAGTACTTC.

This clonotype was picked up a small number of times. The chain has TRBV28 and TRBJ2-2, with 7 bases fitting TRBD2. The V gene end was trimmed by 7 bases and the J gene end by 4 bases; junction bases not matched to a gene: 6. Germline CDR1 is MDHEN and CDR2 is SYDVKM. CDR3 length: 14 residues. The CDR3: CASTIAGVTGELFF. The CDR3 nucleotides are TGTGCCAGCACCATAGCGGGCGTCACCGGGGAGCTGTTTTTT.

The rearrangement links TRBV7-8 to TRBJ2-2, with 10 bases fitting TRBD2. There are 18 residues in the CDR3. V lost 0 bases, J lost 2 bases, and 6 bases stayed unmatched. Germline assignment: CDR1 SGHVS and CDR2 FQNEAQ. CDR3 region: CASSLAASGSLNTGELFF. The CDR3 DNA follows: TGTGCCAGCAGCTTAGCGGCTAGCGGGAGTCTCAACACCGGGGAGCTGTTTTTT. The full variable domain, with the rest looked up from reference TRBV7-8 and TRBJ2-2, is GAGVSQSPRYKVAKRGQDVALRCDPISGHVSLFWYQQALGQGPEFLTYFQNEAQLDKSGLPSDRFFAERPEGSVSTLKIQRTQQEDSAVYLCASSLAASGSLNTGELFFGEGSRLTVL.

In its sample, this clonotype was seen a few times. The chain employs TRBV25-1 and TRBJ2-1; the match to TRBD2 covers 8 bases. The CDR3 has 17 residues. V dropped 0 bases and J dropped 6; count of bases not matched to a gene: 10. CDR1 and CDR2 from the germline V gene are MGHDK and SYGVNS. The CDR3 nucleotides are TGTGCCAGCAGTGAATATCTAAGCGGGAGAGGTTCCAATGAGCAGTTCTTC. It encodes CASSEYLSGRGSNEQFF.

This clonotype was detected a few times. V and J are TRBV6-1 and TRBJ2-3; D gene unclear. V lost 6 bases to trimming and J lost 4 bases, with 17 bases between them. Germline CDR1 and CDR2: MNHNS and SASEGT. This CDR3 has 15 residues. The CDR3 nucleotides read TGTGCCAGCAGGGATGATACTAAATCCCCAGATACGCAGTATTTT. Translating gives CASRDDTKSPDTQYF.

This clonotype has ten or more counts. The chain joins TRBV7-9 to TRBJ2-7, with a weak D call TRBD2 (5 bases). The CDR3 is made up of 14 amino acids. Per the germline V gene, CDR1 is SEHNR and CDR2 is FQNEAQ (reference sequence). V dropped 1 base and J dropped 2 bases, with 9 bases sitting between them. CDR3 residues: CASSLGLRAYEQYF. The CDR3, as DNA: TGTGCCAGCAGCTTAGGGTTGCGGGCCTACGAGCAGTACTTC. The whole variable domain, remainder taken from reference TRBV7-9 and TRBJ2-7, is DTGVSQNPRHKITKRGQNVTFRCDPISEHNRLYWYRQTLGQGPEFLTYFQNEAQLEKSRLLSDRFSAERPKGSFSTLEIQRTEQGDSAMYLCASSLGLRAYEQYFGPGTRLTVT.

The chain carries TRBV7-9 and TRBJ2-2; 8 positions agree with TRBD2. This CDR3 contains 15 residues. Trimming removed 5 bases from V and 3 bases from J; junction bases left unmatched: 5. The germline CDR1 and CDR2 sequences are SEHNR and FQNEAQ (reference sequence). This CDR3 reads CASSRAGDDTGELFF. For the CDR3, the DNA is TGTGCCAGCAGCCGAGCGGGGGACGACACCGGGGAGCTGTTTTTT.

This chain links TRBV15 with TRBJ2-2; 7 bases fit TRBD1. The CDR3 consists of 15 residues. V lost 5 bases to trimming and J lost 4 bases; unmatched junction nucleotides: 7. Germline CDR1 is LNHNV and CDR2 is YYDKDF (reference sequence). DNA of the CDR3: TGTGCCACCAGCCGGACAGGCTTAAGCACCGGGGAGCTGTTTTTT. As protein: CATSRTGLSTGELFF.

This chain joins TRBV2 and TRBJ2-3; 11 positions match TRBD2. The CDR3 has 18 residues. The trim removed 8 bases at V and 0 bases at J, leaving 13 bases unmatched. The germline CDR1 and CDR2 sequences are SNHLY and FYNNEI. The CDR3 DNA is TGTGCCAGCTGTTTATCGGCTAGCGGGAGGCAAAGCACAGATACGCAGTATTTT. Translated, it gives CASCLSASGRQSTDTQYF.